This section outlines one TCR beta chain sequence together with its context. The data were obtained in a study of cytomegalovirus exposure and HLA in healthy donors. The CDR3 runs 15 residues. CDR1 is GTSNPN and CDR2 is SVGIG in the germline V gene (reference sequence). V lost 0 bases to trimming and J lost 0 bases, with 9 bases between them. The PCR used 60 Vbeta and 13 Jbeta primers. As originally analysed: Per a later analysis, the number of unique TCR beta chains was approximately 80 million, of which 8.5 million to 11 million were shared. Clones were sequenced by immunoSEQ multiplex PCR, and TCRdb holds only the in-frame ones, with some missing. D and trimming come from the DNA, and the V and J calls and clone size come from that table. The sample includes under 200,000 clones, about 75% of them seen just once.

This clonotype was obtained from a man aged 50 to 59 in good health and CMV-seropositive. Sequenced: PBMCs. This rearrangement joins TRBV30 to TRBJ1-5, with D possibly matching TRBD1 (5 bases). The CDR3 loop reads CAWSVGGHSNQPQHF. The CDR3, as DNA: TGTGCCTGGAGTGTAGGTGGACATAGCAATCAGCCCCAGCATTTT.